The 9 T cell receptor beta chains below all came from one sample that was sequenced in a study of beta chain features in type 1 diabetes. Overall study results and limits: Moderate but significant shortening of TCRB CDR3s was recorded in all four CD4+ subsets from Type 1 diabetes patients.

These receptors' targets are unknown. TCRB transcripts that were expressed got sequenced, as all of the isolated RNA had been reverse transcribed. Assay: immunoSEQ multiplex PCR; the TCRdb copy retains only in-frame clones and omits some. The sample holds a few hundred thousand clones, 8% to 10% seen once. Sequences were obtained from central memory CD4+ T cells from blood. These receptors all stem from a man aged 25-45 years with type 1 diabetes.

The J gene is TRBJ1-2, the V gene TRBV18; D is undetermined. Germline V gene sequence: CDR1 KGHSH, CDR2 LQKENI. The CDR3 contains 12 residues. Trimming removed 3 bases at V and 6 bases at J, with 8 bases between. CDR3 protein: CASSPRGDGYTF. Here the CDR3 DNA reads TGTGCCAGCTCACCCCGTGGAGATGGCTACACCTTC.

This clone has at least ten counts. The V and J genes are TRBV28 and TRBJ2-1; D may correspond to TRBD1 or TRBD2 (6 bases each). The CDR3 totals 14 residues. Between the trimmed V and J ends, which lost 4 bases and 5 bases, there was a span of 12 bases. In germline, CDR1 is MDHEN, CDR2 SYDVKM. CDR3 region: CASSSRGRNNEQFF. DNA for the CDR3: TGTGCCAGCAGTTCGAGGGGGAGGAACAATGAGCAGTTCTTC. Variable domain in full (rest from reference TRBV28 and TRBJ2-1): DVKVTQSSRYLVKRTGEKVFLECVQDMDHENMFWYRQDPGLGLRLIYFSYDVKMKEKGDIPEGYSVSREKKERFSLILESASTNQTSMYLCASSSRGRNNEQFFGPGTRLTVL.

CDR3 sequence: CASILPGGGQPQHF. CDR3 nucleotide sequence: TGTGCCAGCATCTTACCGGGAGGGGGGCAGCCCCAGCATTTT. This chain connects TRBV28 to TRBJ1-5; D is possibly TRBD1 (6 bases). Trimming cost V 7 bases and J 7 bases, with 17 bases left between them. The CDR3 is made up of 14 amino acids. Germline assignment: CDR1 MDHEN and CDR2 SYDVKM.

This clone was seen repeatedly, ten times or more. The rearrangement joins TRBV18 to TRBJ1-1, with 7 bases aligning to TRBD1. CDR3 length: 14 amino acids. Germline V lookup: CDR1 KGHSH, CDR2 LQKENI. After removal of 3 bases from V and 7 bases from J, the junction contained 8 bases not matched to a gene. CDR3 residues: CASSPNPGQDEAFF. The CDR3 DNA follows: TGTGCCAGCTCACCGAACCCTGGACAGGATGAAGCTTTCTTT.

The V gene is TRBV18, the J gene TRBJ2-3; D remains unclear. The CDR3 has 18 residues. From germline, CDR1 is KGHSH and CDR2 LQKENI. V shed 4 bases and J shed 1 base, with 21 bases lying between them. As DNA, the CDR3 is TGTGCCAGCTCACTTCGTCCGCAGGACGCTACCCGCACAGATACGCAGTATTTT. It codes for CASSLRPQDATRTDTQYF.

The chain carries TRBV19 and TRBJ2-1; TRBD1 matches at 10 bases. J lost 6 bases, V lost 4 bases, and 9 bases had no gene match. The CDR3 is made up of 16 amino acids. CDR1 is LNHDA and CDR2 is SQIVND in the germline V gene (reference sequence). CDR3 coding DNA: TGTGCCAGTAGTACCGACAGGGGGCGAACGGGCAATGAGCAGTTCTTC. It is translated as CASSTDRGRTGNEQFF. Filled out from reference TRBV19 and TRBJ2-1, the complete variable domain reads DGGITQSPKYLFRKEGQNVTLSCEQNLNHDAMYWYRQDPGQGLRLIYYSQIVNDFQKGDIAEGYSVSREKKESFPLTVTSAQKNPTAFYLCASSTDRGRTGNEQFFGPGTRLTVL.

This clone appeared a few times. The gene calls are TRBV7-2 and TRBJ2-1; 9 bases are shared with TRBD1. Germline loops: CDR1 SGHTA, CDR2 FQGNSA. The trim removed 4 bases at V and 7 bases at J, leaving 5 bases unmatched. There are 14 residues in the CDR3. The CDR3 DNA is TGTGCCAGCAGCTCGGGACAGGGATGGAATGAGCAGTTCTTC. Translating gives CASSSGQGWNEQFF.

This clone turned up a few times. V gene TRBV5-4 combines with J gene TRBJ2-5, with TRBD1 matching over 7 bases. Losses at the gene ends were 4 bases for V and 2 bases for J; bases not matched to a gene: 11. Germline assignment: CDR1 SGHNT and CDR2 YYREEE (reference sequence). This CDR3 comprises 16 residues. The CDR3: CASSKRQGFIQETQYF. CDR3 coding DNA: TGTGCCAGCAGCAAGAGACAGGGTTTTATACAAGAGACCCAGTACTTC.

The table lists this clone with a few counts. The chain recombines TRBV7-2 with TRBJ2-2; either TRBD1 or TRBD2 may fit D (5 bases each). This CDR3 is 15 amino acids long. V lost 4 bases and J 6 bases, leaving 15 bases between the germline ends. In germline, CDR1 is SGHTA, CDR2 FQGNSA. CDR3 region: CASSSGDRRAGELFF. The DNA for the CDR3 is TGTGCCAGCAGCTCCGGGGACCGCCGGGCCGGGGAGCTGTTTTTT.